This T cell receptor (beta chain) was obtained from a study of long-term antiretroviral therapy in people with HIV. Points from the study as a whole: Diversity measured after ART increased yet remained under transplant donor controls. Spans of CDR3 length were tighter for HIV repertoires than for controls.

They ran version v3.0 of the immunoSEQ assay at survey level. For every sample, sequencing targeted roughly 40,000-55,000 T-cell genomes. Some clones are missing from TCRdb's copy, which holds only in-frame ones; the method was immunoSEQ multiplex PCR. The profile shows tens of thousands of clones, approximately 80% of them singletons. This CDR3 is built from 14 residues. CDR1 SNHLY and CDR2 FYNNEI come from the germline V gene. This clone was counted only a few times. As yet, its antigen is unknown. The United States was where all participants with HIV were treated. The clonotype originates from a man aged 25-40 years with HIV. This material consisted of unsorted PBMCs, taken almost 2.9 years after starting antiretroviral therapy. The chain joins TRBV2 to TRBJ1-1, with TRBD1 matching over 8 bases. The DNA for the CDR3 is TGTGCACGTCGGCCAGGACAGGGCAACTTCGAAGCTTTCTTT. Encoded protein: CARRPGQGNFEAFF.